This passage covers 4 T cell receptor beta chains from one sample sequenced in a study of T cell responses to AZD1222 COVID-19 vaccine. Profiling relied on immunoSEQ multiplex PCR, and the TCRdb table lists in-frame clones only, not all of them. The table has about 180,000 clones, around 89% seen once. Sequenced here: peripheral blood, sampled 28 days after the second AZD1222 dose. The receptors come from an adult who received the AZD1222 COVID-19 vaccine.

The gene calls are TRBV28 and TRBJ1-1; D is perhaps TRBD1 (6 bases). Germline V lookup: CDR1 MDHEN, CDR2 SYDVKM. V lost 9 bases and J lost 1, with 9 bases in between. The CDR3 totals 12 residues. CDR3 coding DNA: TGTGCCAGTGACAGGACGAACACTGAAGCTTTCTTT. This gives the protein CASDRTNTEAFF. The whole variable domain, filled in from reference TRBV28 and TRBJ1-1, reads DVKVTQSSRYLVKRTGEKVFLECVQDMDHENMFWYRQDPGLGLRLIYFSYDVKMKEKGDIPEGYSVSREKKERFSLILESASTNQTSMYLCASDRTNTEAFFGQGTRLTVV.

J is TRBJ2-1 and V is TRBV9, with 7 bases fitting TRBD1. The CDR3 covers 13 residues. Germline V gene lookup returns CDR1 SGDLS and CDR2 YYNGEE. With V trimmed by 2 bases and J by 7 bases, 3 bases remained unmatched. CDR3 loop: CASSVRDRNEQFF. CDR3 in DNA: TGTGCCAGCAGCGTTAGGGACAGAAATGAGCAGTTCTTC.

The CDR3 DNA follows: TGTGCCAGCAGCCAAGTCCCGGGACAGGGGAACACTGAAGCTTTCTTT. Amino acid sequence: CASSQVPGQGNTEAFF. V gene TRBV4-2 combines with J gene TRBJ1-1, with 9 bases lining up with TRBD1. The CDR3 covers 16 residues. Germline trimming cut 1 base from V and 1 base from J; bases unmatched to any gene: 4. Germline loops: CDR1 LGHNA, CDR2 YNFKEQ.

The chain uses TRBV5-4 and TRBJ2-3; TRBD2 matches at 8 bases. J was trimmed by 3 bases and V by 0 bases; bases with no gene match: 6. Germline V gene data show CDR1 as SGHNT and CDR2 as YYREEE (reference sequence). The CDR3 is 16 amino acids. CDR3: CASSLAAGGYTDTQYF. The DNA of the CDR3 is TGTGCCAGCAGCTTGGCCGCGGGGGGTTATACAGATACGCAGTATTTT.